Listed below are T cell receptor beta chains from one sample, sequenced in a study of human T cells and chemical hapten exposure. TCRdb analysed the RACE reads with MiXCR anew, one entry per CDR3 protein. The table shows approximately 88,000 distinct CDR3 sequences, with 10% to 15% occurring only once. Source: whole blood, taken in connection with sensitization to the hapten diphenylcyclopropenone (DPC). The receptors originated from a woman between 45 and 65 years old with alopecia areata. Some clones in this sample may be carry-over from other donors' samples. CDR3s include the opening cysteine and the closing phenylalanine or tryptophan. A D gene is named only where the DNA matches it firmly. Clone size is stated in some rows and not others, as once, few, many or a class when expanded.

CDR3: CASSLAINEKLFF
DNA: TGTGCCAGCAGTTTAGCGATTAATGAAAAACTGTTTTTT
size: many
J: TRBJ1-4
D: NA
V: TRBV12-3/TRBV12-4

CDR3: CASSLIGDTQYF
DNA: TGTGCCAGCAGTTTAATAGGGGATACGCAGTATTTT
size: many
J: TRBJ2-3
D: NA
V: TRBV12-3/TRBV12-4

CDR3: CASSLREWGNQPQHF
DNA: TGTGCCAGCTCGCTTAGGGAATGGGGCAATCAGCCCCAGCATTTT
size: NA
J: TRBJ1-5
D: NA
V: TRBV18

CDR3: CASSYSTRAPDTQYF
DNA: TGTGCCAGCAGTTACTCGACTCGGGCCCCAGATACGCAGTATTTT
size: many
J: TRBJ2-3
D: NA
V: TRBV6-2/TRBV6-3

CDR3: CASSLEGTVYYNEQFF
DNA: TGTGCCAGCAGCTTAGAAGGGACAGTTTACTACAATGAGCAGTTCTTC
size: NA
J: TRBJ2-1
D: TRBD1
V: TRBV7-2

CDR3: CSARASGRGFNEQFF
DNA: TGCAGTGCTAGAGCTAGCGGGAGGGGGTTCAATGAGCAGTTCTTC
size: NA
J: TRBJ2-1
D: TRBD2
V: TRBV20-1

CDR3: CASSQGLAGAVDTQYF
DNA: TGTGCCAGCAGCCAAGGACTAGCGGGAGCGGTAGATACGCAGTATTTT
size: few
J: TRBJ2-3
D: TRBD2
V: TRBV11-2

CDR3: CASSDRPGGSGAPLHF
DNA: TGCGCCAGCAGTGACCGGCCAGGAGGAAGCGGGGCACCCCTCCACTTT
size: NA
J: TRBJ1-6
D: NA
V: TRBV10-1

CDR3: CASSRPSRGPTEAFF
DNA: TGTGCCAGCAGTCGGCCATCCAGGGGCCCCACTGAAGCTTTCTTT
size: NA
J: TRBJ1-1
D: NA
V: TRBV6-2/TRBV6-3

CDR3: CASSPGHNMNTEAFF
DNA: TGCGCCAGCAGCCCCGGACACAACATGAACACTGAAGCTTTCTTT
size: few
J: TRBJ1-1
D: NA
V: TRBV5-1

CDR3: CSASITGKPNEKLFF
DNA: TGCAGTGCTAGCATCACAGGGAAACCTAATGAAAAACTGTTTTTT
size: many
J: TRBJ1-4
D: NA
V: TRBV20-1

CDR3: CASSEYGDRGEAFF
DNA: TGTGCCAGCAGTGAATATGGGGACAGGGGTGAAGCTTTCTTT
size: many
J: TRBJ1-1
D: TRBD1
V: TRBV25-1

CDR3: CASSLRANNSPLHF
DNA: TGTGCCAGCAGTTTAAGGGCCAATAATTCACCCCTCCACTTT
size: few
J: TRBJ1-6
D: NA
V: TRBV12-3/TRBV12-4

CDR3: CASMQREGNEQFF
DNA: TGTGCCAGCATGCAGCGGGAGGGCAATGAGCAGTTCTTC
size: NA
J: TRBJ2-1
D: TRBD2
V: TRBV11-3

CDR3: CSAREEGQGENYGYTF
DNA: TGCAGTGCTAGAGAAGAAGGACAGGGGGAAAACTATGGCTACACCTTC
size: few
J: TRBJ1-2
D: TRBD1
V: TRBV20-1

CDR3: CASSLESTEAFF
DNA: TGTGCCAGCAGCTTAGAGAGCACTGAAGCTTTCTTT
size: many
J: TRBJ1-1
D: NA
V: TRBV7-9

CDR3: CASSIQADNQPQHF
DNA: TGTGCCAGTAGTATCCAAGCCGACAATCAGCCCCAGCATTTT
size: NA
J: TRBJ1-5
D: NA
V: TRBV19

CDR3: CASSIAWEWTYNEQFF
DNA: TGTGCCAGTAGTATCGCATGGGAGTGGACCTACAATGAGCAGTTCTTC
size: NA
J: TRBJ2-1
D: NA
V: TRBV19

CDR3: CSALPSGRGIQYF
DNA: TGCAGTGCTCTACCTAGCGGGCGGGGCATTCAGTACTTC
size: NA
J: TRBJ2-4
D: TRBD2
V: TRBV20-1

CDR3: CSAEREATGELFF
DNA: TGCAGCGCTGAGCGGGAGGCAACCGGGGAGCTGTTTTTT
size: few
J: TRBJ2-2
D: TRBD2
V: TRBV29-1

CDR3: CASSQISVDYGYTF
DNA: TGTGCCAGCTCACAGATTAGTGTTGACTATGGCTACACCTTC
size: few
J: TRBJ1-2
D: NA
V: TRBV18

CDR3: CASSWVSGSANEQFF
DNA: TGTGCCAGCAGCTGGGTCAGCGGGAGTGCCAATGAGCAGTTCTTC
size: few
J: TRBJ2-1
D: TRBD2
V: TRBV5-4

CDR3: CATSINVGEQETQYF
DNA: TGTGCCACCAGCATTAACGTGGGAGAGCAAGAGACCCAGTACTTC
size: many
J: TRBJ2-5
D: NA
V: TRBV15

CDR3: CASSEIGGAGPPQKQYF
DNA: TGTGCCAGCAGTGAAATCGGCGGGGCAGGCCCCCCTCAGAAGCAGTACTTC
size: few
J: TRBJ2-7
D: NA
V: TRBV25-1

CDR3: CASRPRDTTEAFF
DNA: TGTGCCAGCAGGCCTCGCGATACCACTGAAGCTTTCTTT
size: many
J: TRBJ1-1
D: NA
V: TRBV6-5

CDR3: CAISLKGTEAFF
DNA: TGTGCCATCAGCCTAAAAGGGACTGAAGCTTTCTTT
size: few
J: TRBJ1-1
D: NA
V: TRBV10-3

CDR3: CASSNPTPNEQFF
DNA: TGTGCCAGCAGTAACCCGACCCCCAATGAGCAGTTCTTC
size: NA
J: TRBJ2-1
D: NA
V: TRBV6-2/TRBV6-3

CDR3: CASSLDSETQYF
DNA: TGTGCCAGCAGCTTAGACTCGGAGACCCAGTACTTC
size: NA
J: TRBJ2-5
D: NA
V: TRBV11-2

CDR3: CSARSIADEQFF
DNA: TGCAGTGCTAGGTCTATCGCGGATGAGCAGTTCTTC
size: NA
J: TRBJ2-1
D: NA
V: TRBV20-1

CDR3: CASSSSLQPGTGELFF
DNA: TGTGCCAGCAGCTCCAGCCTCCAACCGGGCACCGGGGAGCTGTTTTTT
size: NA
J: TRBJ2-2
D: NA
V: TRBV11-1

CDR3: CASSWDRVYGTDTQYF
DNA: TGCGCCAGCAGTTGGGACAGGGTTTATGGCACAGATACGCAGTATTTT
size: few
J: TRBJ2-3
D: TRBD1
V: TRBV10-2

CDR3: CASSSTGGGGGELFF
DNA: TGTGCCAGCAGTTCGACGGGAGGTGGTGGCGGGGAGCTGTTTTTT
size: few
J: TRBJ2-2
D: TRBD2
V: TRBV12-3/TRBV12-4

CDR3: CASRSQGGQYDEQFF
DNA: TGTGCCAGCAGGTCCCAGGGGGGACAGTACGATGAGCAGTTCTTC
size: few
J: TRBJ2-1
D: NA
V: TRBV2

CDR3: CSVGQGAGEQYF
DNA: TGCAGCGTTGGGCAGGGGGCCGGCGAGCAGTACTTC
size: NA
J: TRBJ2-7
D: TRBD1
V: TRBV29-1

CDR3: CAWSPYNTGELFF
DNA: TGTGCCTGGAGTCCATATAACACCGGGGAGCTGTTTTTT
size: few
J: TRBJ2-2
D: NA
V: TRBV30

CDR3: CSALGQGWMGNTEAFF
DNA: TGCAGTGCTTTAGGACAGGGGTGGATGGGGAACACTGAAGCTTTCTTT
size: few
J: TRBJ1-1
D: TRBD1
V: TRBV20-1

CDR3: CASSLSLAGAQETQYF
DNA: TGTGCCAGCAGTTTAAGTCTAGCGGGCGCTCAAGAGACCCAGTACTTC
size: NA
J: TRBJ2-5
D: TRBD2
V: TRBV12-3/TRBV12-4

CDR3: CASSLLLAGGEQYF
DNA: TGTGCCAGCAGCTTATTGCTAGCGGGAGGCGAGCAGTACTTC
size: NA
J: TRBJ2-7
D: TRBD2
V: TRBV7-2

CDR3: CATSPTTSGLAGYEQYF
DNA: TGTGCCACCAGCCCTACAACTAGCGGACTAGCGGGCTACGAGCAGTACTTC
size: many
J: TRBJ2-7
D: TRBD2
V: TRBV15

CDR3: CSALRGGDYGYTF
DNA: TGCAGTGCTTTGAGAGGGGGCGACTATGGCTACACCTTC
size: many
J: TRBJ1-2
D: TRBD1
V: TRBV20-1

CDR3: CASTRGASGTYEQYF
DNA: TGTGCCAGCACCCGAGGGGCTAGCGGTACCTACGAGCAGTACTTC
size: NA
J: TRBJ2-7
D: TRBD2
V: TRBV5-4

CDR3: CASSLRSSSYEQHF
DNA: TGTGCCAGCAGTTTACGGTCTAGCTCCTACGAGCAGCACTTC
size: NA
J: TRBJ2-7
D: NA
V: TRBV12-3/TRBV12-4

CDR3: CSARPGLEYGRGQTQYF
DNA: TGCAGTGCCCGCCCGGGTCTAGAGTACGGGAGAGGACAGACGCAGTATTTT
size: NA
J: TRBJ2-3
D: NA
V: TRBV20-1

CDR3: CASRLVPFTGDYSNQPQHF
DNA: TGTGCCAGCAGATTGGTACCCTTTACAGGAGATTATAGCAATCAGCCCCAGCATTTT
size: few
J: TRBJ1-5
D: NA
V: TRBV28

CDR3: CSAEGQPDSPLHF
DNA: TGCAGTGCTGAAGGACAGCCCGATTCACCCCTCCACTTT
size: many
J: TRBJ1-6
D: NA
V: TRBV20-1

CDR3: CASSRRARGTDTQYF
DNA: TGTGCCAGCAGCCGCCGGGCGAGGGGCACAGATACGCAGTATTTT
size: NA
J: TRBJ2-3
D: NA
V: TRBV14

CDR3: CASAPGTDLYEQYF
DNA: TGTGCCAGCGCGCCCGGGACAGACCTCTACGAGCAGTACTTC
size: once
J: TRBJ2-7
D: TRBD1
V: TRBV11-2

CDR3: CASSLPGQGDTGELFF
DNA: TGTGCCAGCAGTCTCCCGGGACAGGGGGACACCGGGGAGCTGTTTTTT
size: NA
J: TRBJ2-2
D: TRBD1
V: TRBV6-1

CDR3: CASSLHPGLAGETQYF
DNA: TGTGCCAGCAGCCTTCATCCGGGACTAGCGGGGGAGACCCAGTACTTC
size: NA
J: TRBJ2-5
D: TRBD2
V: TRBV11-2

CDR3: CSASPQSSGNTIYF
DNA: TGCAGTGCTAGTCCCCAATCCTCTGGAAACACCATATATTTT
size: NA
J: TRBJ1-3
D: NA
V: TRBV20-1